Described below is a single TCR beta chain sequence and its context. Trimming removed 3 bases at V and 7 bases at J, with 16 bases between. There are 14 residues in the CDR3. In germline, CDR1 is SGDLS, CDR2 YYNGEE. The sample originates from a study of T cells in Graves' hyperthyroidism and ophthalmopathy. It was RNA transcripts that yielded the amplified TCR beta CDR3 regions. TCR CDR3 regions were first amplified by RT-PCR with HTBI primers. TCRdb fed the multiplex PCR reads into MiXCR, producing one record per CDR3 protein. The table includes around 35,000 distinct CDR3 sequences, around 53% detected once.

Sequenced sample: blood. The TCR comes from a woman aged 40 to 50 with Graves' ophthalmopathy. The chain links TRBV9 to TRBJ1-1; D gene unclear. The CDR3 sequence is CASSGSGAPNEAFF. CDR3 nucleotides: TGTGCCAGCAGCGGCTCAGGCGCCCCTAATGAAGCTTTCTTT.